This T cell receptor beta chain appears in the sequencing data of a study of CD8+ T cells in alopecia areata. This CDR3 region has 15 residues. Germline lookup yields CDR1 MNHNS and CDR2 SASEGT. V lost 4 bases and J 3 bases, leaving 13 bases between the germline ends. cDNA reverse transcribed from extracted RNA served as the sequencing template. Profiled with immunoSEQ multiplex PCR; TCRdb holds only in-frame clones, not every one. The sample carries 150,000 to 200,000 clones, approximately 65% recorded once. Punch biopsies of lesional scalp, plus peripheral blood, were taken from alopecia areata patients. Both CD4+ and CD8+ T cells were separated by sorting PBMCs.

This sequence originates from a human donor with alopecia areata. The input for sequencing was CD8+ T cells sorted from blood, taken at week 0. J is TRBJ1-5 and V is TRBV6-1; D perhaps matches TRBD1 (5 bases). The CDR3 DNA follows: TGTGCCAGCAGTGGGGGGGAAGACTTCAATCAGCCCCAGCATTTT. Its translation is CASSGGEDFNQPQHF.